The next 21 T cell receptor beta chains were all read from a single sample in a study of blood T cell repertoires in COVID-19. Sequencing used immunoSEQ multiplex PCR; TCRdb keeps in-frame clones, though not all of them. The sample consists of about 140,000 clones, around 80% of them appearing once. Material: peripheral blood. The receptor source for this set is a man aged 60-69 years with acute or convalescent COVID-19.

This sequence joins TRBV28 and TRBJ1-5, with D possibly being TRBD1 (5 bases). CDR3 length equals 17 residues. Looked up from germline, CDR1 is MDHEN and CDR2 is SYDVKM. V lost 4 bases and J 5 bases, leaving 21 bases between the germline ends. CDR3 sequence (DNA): TGTGCCAGCAGTTCTGGGACTCCCATTAGGGCTTATCAGCCCCAGCATTTT. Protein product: CASSSGTPIRAYQPQHF.

The CDR3 spells CASSSYRGGETQYF. CDR3 in DNA: TGTGCCAGCAGCTCCTACAGGGGCGGAGAGACCCAGTACTTC. The chain recombines TRBV5-4 with TRBJ2-5, with TRBD1 matching over 7 bases. Losses at the gene ends were 3 bases for V and 4 bases for J; bases not matched to a gene: 6. The CDR3 totals 14 residues. Per germline, CDR1 SGHNT and CDR2 YYREEE (reference sequence). The full variable domain, completed using reference TRBV5-4 and TRBJ2-5, is ETGVTQSPTHLIKTRGQQVTLRCSSQSGHNTVSWYQQALGQGPQFIFQYYREEENGRGNFPPRFSGLQFPNYSSELNVNALELDDSALYLCASSSYRGGETQYFGPGTRLLVL.

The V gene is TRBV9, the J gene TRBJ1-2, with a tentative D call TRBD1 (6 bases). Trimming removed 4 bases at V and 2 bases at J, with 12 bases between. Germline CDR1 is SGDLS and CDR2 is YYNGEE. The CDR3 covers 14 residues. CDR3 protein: CASSTGQRNYGYTF. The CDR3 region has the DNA TGTGCCAGCAGCACCGGACAGCGGAACTATGGCTACACCTTC.

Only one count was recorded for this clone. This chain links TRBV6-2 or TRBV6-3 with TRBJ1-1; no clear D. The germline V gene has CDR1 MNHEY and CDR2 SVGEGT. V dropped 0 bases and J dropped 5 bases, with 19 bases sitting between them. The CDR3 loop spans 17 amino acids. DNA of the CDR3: TGTGCCAGCAGTTACTCGGGGTTTGCCGGGGTGGGGACTGAAGCTTTCTTT. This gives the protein CASSYSGFAGVGTEAFF.

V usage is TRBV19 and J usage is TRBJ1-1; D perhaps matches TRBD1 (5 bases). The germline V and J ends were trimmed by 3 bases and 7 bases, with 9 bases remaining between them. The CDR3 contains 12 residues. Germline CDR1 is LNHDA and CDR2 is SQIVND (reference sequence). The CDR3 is CASSIAGGEAFF. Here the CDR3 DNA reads TGTGCCAGTAGTATCGCGGGGGGTGAAGCTTTCTTT.

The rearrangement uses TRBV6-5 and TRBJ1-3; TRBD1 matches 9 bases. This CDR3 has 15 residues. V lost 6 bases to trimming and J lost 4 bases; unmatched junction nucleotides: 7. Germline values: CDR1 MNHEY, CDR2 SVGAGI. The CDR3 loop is CASRLGQGTGNTIYF. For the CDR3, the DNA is TGTGCCAGCAGATTGGGACAGGGTACAGGAAACACCATATATTTT.

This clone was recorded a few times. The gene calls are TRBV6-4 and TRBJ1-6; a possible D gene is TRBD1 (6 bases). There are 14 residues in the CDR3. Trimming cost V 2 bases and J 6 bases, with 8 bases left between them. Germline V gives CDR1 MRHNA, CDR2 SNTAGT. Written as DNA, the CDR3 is TGTGCCAGCAGTGACGGACAGCGTAATTCACCCCTCCACTTT. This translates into CASSDGQRNSPLHF.

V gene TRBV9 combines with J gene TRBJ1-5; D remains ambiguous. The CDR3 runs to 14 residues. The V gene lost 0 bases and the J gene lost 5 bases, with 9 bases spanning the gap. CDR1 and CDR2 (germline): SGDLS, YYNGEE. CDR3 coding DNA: TGTGCCAGCAGCGTAGGGTGGCTCCATCAGCCCCAGCATTTT. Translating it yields CASSVGWLHQPQHF.

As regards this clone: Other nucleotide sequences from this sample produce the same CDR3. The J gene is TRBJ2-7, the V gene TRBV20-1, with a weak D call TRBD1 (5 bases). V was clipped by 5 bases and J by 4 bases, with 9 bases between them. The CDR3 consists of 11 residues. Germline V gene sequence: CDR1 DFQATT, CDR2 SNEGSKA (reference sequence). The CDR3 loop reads CSAPRAYEQYF. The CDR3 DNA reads TGCAGTGCTCCCAGGGCTTACGAGCAGTACTTC.

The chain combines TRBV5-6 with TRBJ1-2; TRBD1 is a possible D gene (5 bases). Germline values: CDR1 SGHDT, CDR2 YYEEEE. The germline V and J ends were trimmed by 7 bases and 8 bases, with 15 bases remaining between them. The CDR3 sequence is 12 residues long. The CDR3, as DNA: TGTGCCAGCCGACAAGGGGCCAAGGGCTACACCTTC. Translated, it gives CASRQGAKGYTF.

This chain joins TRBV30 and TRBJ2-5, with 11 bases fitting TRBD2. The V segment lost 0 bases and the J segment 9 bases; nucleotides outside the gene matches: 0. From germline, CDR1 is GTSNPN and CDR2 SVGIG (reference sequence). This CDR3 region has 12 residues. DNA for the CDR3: TGTGCCTGGAGTGTACTAGCGGGAGCCCAGTACTTC. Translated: CAWSVLAGAQYF.

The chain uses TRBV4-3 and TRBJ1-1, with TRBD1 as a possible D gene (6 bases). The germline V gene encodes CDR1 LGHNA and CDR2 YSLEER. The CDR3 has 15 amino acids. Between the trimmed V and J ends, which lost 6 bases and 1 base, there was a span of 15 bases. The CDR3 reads CASSLSGTTNTEAFF. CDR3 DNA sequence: TGCGCCAGCAGTCTTTCCGGGACAACGAACACTGAAGCTTTCTTT.

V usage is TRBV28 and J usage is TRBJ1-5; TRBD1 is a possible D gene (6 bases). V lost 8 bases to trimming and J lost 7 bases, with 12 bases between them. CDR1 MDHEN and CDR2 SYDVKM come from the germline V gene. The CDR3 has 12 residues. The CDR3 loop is CASGSGDQPQHF. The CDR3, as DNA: TGTGCCAGCGGCTCAGGGGACCAGCCCCAGCATTTT.

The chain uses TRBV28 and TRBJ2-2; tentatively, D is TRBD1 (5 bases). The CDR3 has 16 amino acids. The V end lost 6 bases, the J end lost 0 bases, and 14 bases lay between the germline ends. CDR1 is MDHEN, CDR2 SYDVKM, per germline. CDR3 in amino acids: CASSLDRTANTGELFF. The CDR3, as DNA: TGTGCCAGCAGCCTAGACAGAACAGCGAACACCGGGGAGCTGTTTTTT.

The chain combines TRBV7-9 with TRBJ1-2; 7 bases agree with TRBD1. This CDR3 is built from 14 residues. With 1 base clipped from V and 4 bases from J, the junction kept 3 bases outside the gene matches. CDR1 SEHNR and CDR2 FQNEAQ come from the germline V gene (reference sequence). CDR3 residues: CASSLGGQRYGYTF. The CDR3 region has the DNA TGTGCCAGCAGCTTAGGGGGACAGCGCTATGGCTACACCTTC.

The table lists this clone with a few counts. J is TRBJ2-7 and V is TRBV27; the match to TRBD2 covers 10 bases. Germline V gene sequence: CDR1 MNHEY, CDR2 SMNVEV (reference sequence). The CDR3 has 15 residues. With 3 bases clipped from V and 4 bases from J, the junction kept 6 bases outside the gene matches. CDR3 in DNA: TGTGCCAGCAGTTTTAAAGCGGGAGGGCAATACGAGCAGTACTTC. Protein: CASSFKAGGQYEQYF.

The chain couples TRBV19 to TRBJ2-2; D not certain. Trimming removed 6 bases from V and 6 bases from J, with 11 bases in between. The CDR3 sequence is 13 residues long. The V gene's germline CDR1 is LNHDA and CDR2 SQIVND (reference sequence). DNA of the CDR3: TGTGCCAGTAGCCTTAGAACTGCCGGGGAGCTGTTTTTT. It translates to CASSLRTAGELFF.

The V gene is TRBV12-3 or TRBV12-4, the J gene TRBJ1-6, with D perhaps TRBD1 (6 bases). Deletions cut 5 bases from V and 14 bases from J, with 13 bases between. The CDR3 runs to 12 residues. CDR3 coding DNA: TGTGCCAGCAGTCTGACAGGCTTAACCCTCCACTTT. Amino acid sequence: CASSLTGLTLHF.

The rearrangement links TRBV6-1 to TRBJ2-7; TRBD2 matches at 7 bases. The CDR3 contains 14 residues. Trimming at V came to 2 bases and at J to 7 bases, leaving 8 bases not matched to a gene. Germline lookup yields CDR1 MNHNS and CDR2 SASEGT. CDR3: CASSELAGAGEQYF. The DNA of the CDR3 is TGTGCCAGCAGTGAACTGGCGGGAGCCGGGGAGCAGTACTTC.

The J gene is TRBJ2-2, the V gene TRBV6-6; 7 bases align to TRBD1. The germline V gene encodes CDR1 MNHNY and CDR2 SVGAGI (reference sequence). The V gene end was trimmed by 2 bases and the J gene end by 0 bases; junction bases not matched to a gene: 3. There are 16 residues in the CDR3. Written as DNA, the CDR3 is TGTGCCAGCAGTTACGACGGGACAGCGAACACCGGGGAGCTGTTTTTT. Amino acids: CASSYDGTANTGELFF.

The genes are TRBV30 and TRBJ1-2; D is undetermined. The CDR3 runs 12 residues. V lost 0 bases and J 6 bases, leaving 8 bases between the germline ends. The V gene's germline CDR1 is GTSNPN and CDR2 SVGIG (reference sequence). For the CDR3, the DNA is TGTGCCTGGAGTGTGAGCGGGGATGGCTACACCTTC. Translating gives CAWSVSGDGYTF. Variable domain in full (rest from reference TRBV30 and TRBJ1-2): SQTIHQWPATLVQPVGSPLSLECTVEGTSNPNLYWYRQAAGRGLQLLFYSVGIGQISSEVPQNLSASRPQDRQFILSSKKLLLSDSGFYLCAWSVSGDGYTFGSGTRLTVV.